The present T cell receptor beta chain was sequenced within a study of naive and memory T cell subsets. Findings and caveats of the study: Clonotypes are single alpha or beta chains, not paired receptors. Expression changes during T cell differentiation may affect RNA-based TCR counts.

The sample holds a few counts of this clonotype. Its antigen is unidentified. CMV status came from CD4+ T cell IFNgamma after overnight CMV lysate stimulation of fresh PBMCs. Cells stained for CD3, CD4, CD8, CD45RA and CD27 were sorted into four subsets. The beta constant-region primer was an equimolar mix of two oligonucleotides covering TRBC1 and TRBC2. Nested alpha and beta constant-region primers with the SP2 primer drove four PCR rounds on ligated cDNA. One entry per CDR3 protein results from TCRdb running MiXCR on the UMI-ligation and nested PCR reads. The data show 80,000 to 95,000 distinct CDR3 sequences, with over 9% seen just once and 1.2% held by the top ten. CDR1 and CDR2 from the germline V gene are SGHDT and YYEEEE. The CDR3 loop spans 15 amino acids. Trimming at V came to 0 bases and at J to 6 bases, leaving 8 bases not matched to a gene.

What was sequenced was naive CD8+ T cells from blood. This sequence was found in a human donor in good health. The chain recombines TRBV5-6 with TRBJ1-1; TRBD1 matches 7 bases. CDR3 amino acids: CASSLAPQGVSEAFF. The CDR3 nucleotides are TGTGCCAGCAGCTTGGCCCCGCAGGGGGTTTCTGAAGCTTTCTTT.